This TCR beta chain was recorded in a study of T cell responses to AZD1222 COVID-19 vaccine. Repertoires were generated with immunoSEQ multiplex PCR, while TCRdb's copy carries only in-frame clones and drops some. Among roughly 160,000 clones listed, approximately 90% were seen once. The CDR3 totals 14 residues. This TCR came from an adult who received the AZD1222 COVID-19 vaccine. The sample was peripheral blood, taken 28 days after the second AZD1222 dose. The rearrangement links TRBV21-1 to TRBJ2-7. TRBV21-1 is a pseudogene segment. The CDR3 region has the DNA TGTGCCAGCAGCAAGGGACCGACGTCAAGCGAGCAGTACTTC. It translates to CASSKGPTSSEQYF.